This TCR beta chain was sequenced for a study of shared clonotypes between healthy human individuals. About the research overall: There were three CD4 naive, three CD4 memory, two CD8 naive and one CD8 memory plates per donor.

As concerns this clone: Its antigen is currently unknown.

Division of CD4+ cells produced a CD45RA+ naive subset and a CD45RA-negative memory subset. Germline values: CDR1 SNHLY, CDR2 FYNNEI. Deletions cut 8 bases from V and 4 bases from J, with 16 bases between. This CDR3 spans 14 amino acids. Some clones are missing from TCRdb's copy, which holds only in-frame ones; the method was immunoSEQ multiplex PCR. The sample has 850,000 to 1,200,000 clones, 70% to 80% seen once. Study-wide points: Several donors held about 4.6% of naive CD4 clonotypes in common.

The chain joins TRBV2 to TRBJ2-3; D call uncertain. The sequenced sample was memory CD4+ T cells sorted from blood. Noted subset: CD45RA-negative fraction. This clonotype was obtained from a man between 18 and 29 years old in good health. CDR3 sequence: CASSTARLADTQYF. The CDR3 nucleotides read TGTGCCAGCTCTACAGCTCGTCTCGCAGATACGCAGTATTTT.